This T cell receptor beta chain was documented in a study of post-analysis software for immune sequencing data. Study results and limitations: Four to six TRBV segments were more frequent in patients than controls; TRBV5-6, TRBV5-1 and TRBV20-1 belonged to this group. The authors found that F measure strongly co-clustered same-batch samples.

The CDR3 has 13 residues. Germline assignment: CDR1 DFQATT and CDR2 SNEGSKA (reference sequence). V lost 5 bases, J lost 5 bases, and 12 bases lay in between. Note on this clonotype: Its antigen is undetermined.

Presence of unique molecular identifiers characterized the TCR beta cDNA libraries. TCRdb reprocessed the PCR reads via MiXCR and lists one record per CDR3 protein. The table lists more than 500,000 distinct CDR3 sequences, less than 40% of them singletons, with 5% to 6% in the top ten. The TCR comes from a girl under 18 with multiple sclerosis. Sequencing input: blood. The rearrangement links TRBV20-1 to TRBJ2-2, with D possibly matching TRBD1 (5 bases). Here the CDR3 reads CSAAGYRTGELFF. In nucleotides, the CDR3 is TGCAGTGCTGCAGGGTATAGAACCGGGGAGCTGTTTTTT.